The clone carrying this TCR beta chain has ten or more counts. Its specificity is not known. This CDR3 has 16 amino acids. Trimming took off 4 bases at V and 4 bases at J, with 20 bases between the two ends. Germline CDR1 is SGHNT and CDR2 is YYREEE (reference sequence). Attachment of unique molecular identifiers to individual cDNA molecules was performed. TCRdb independently ran MiXCR on the 5' RACE reads; one entry per CDR3 protein. This sample yields 30,000 to 40,000 distinct CDR3 sequences, of which 5% to 7% are seen a single time; under 25% belongs to the top ten. The data derive from a study of early T cells in non-severe SARS-CoV-2 infection. Study background: The input, bulk RNA from unsorted whole blood, was sequenced, and chains were unpaired. Overall study results and limits: VDJdb matches were skewed toward anti-spike CD8 T cell responses.

The V gene is TRBV5-4, the J gene TRBJ1-1; a possible D gene is TRBD1 (5 bases). Input material: whole blood. This TCR derives from an adult who was a healthcare worker with PCR-confirmed SARS-CoV-2 infection or an uninfected control (not recorded which). Here the CDR3 reads CASSPPPQGESTEAFF. CDR3 DNA: TGTGCCAGCAGCCCTCCCCCTCAGGGTGAGAGCACTGAAGCTTTCTTT.